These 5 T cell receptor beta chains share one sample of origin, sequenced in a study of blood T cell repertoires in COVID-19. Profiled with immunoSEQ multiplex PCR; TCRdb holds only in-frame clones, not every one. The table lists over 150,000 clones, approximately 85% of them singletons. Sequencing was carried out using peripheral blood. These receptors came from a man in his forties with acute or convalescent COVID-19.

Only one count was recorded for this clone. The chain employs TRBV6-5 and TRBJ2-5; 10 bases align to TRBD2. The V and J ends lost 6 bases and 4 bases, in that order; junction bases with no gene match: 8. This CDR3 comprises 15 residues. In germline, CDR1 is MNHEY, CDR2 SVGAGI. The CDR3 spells CASRNTASGGETQYF. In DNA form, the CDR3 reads TGTGCCAGCAGAAACACGGCTAGCGGGGGAGAGACCCAGTACTTC.

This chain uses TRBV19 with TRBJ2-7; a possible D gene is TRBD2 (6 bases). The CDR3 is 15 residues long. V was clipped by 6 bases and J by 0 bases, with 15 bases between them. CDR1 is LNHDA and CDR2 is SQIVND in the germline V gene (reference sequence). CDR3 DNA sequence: TGTGCCAGTAGCGGGGGTCGAATCGGCTCCTACGAGCAGTACTTC. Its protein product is CASSGGRIGSYEQYF.

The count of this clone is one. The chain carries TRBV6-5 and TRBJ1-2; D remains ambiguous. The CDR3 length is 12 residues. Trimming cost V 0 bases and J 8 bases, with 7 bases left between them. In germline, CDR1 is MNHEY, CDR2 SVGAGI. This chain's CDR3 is CASSYSPGGYTF. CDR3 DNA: TGTGCCAGCAGTTACTCGCCGGGGGGCTACACCTTC.

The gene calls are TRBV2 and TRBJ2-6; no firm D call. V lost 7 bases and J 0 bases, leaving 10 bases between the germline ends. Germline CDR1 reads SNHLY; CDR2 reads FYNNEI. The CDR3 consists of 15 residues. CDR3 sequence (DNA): TGTGCCAGCACAAAGCAATACTCTGGGGCCAACGTCCTGACTTTC. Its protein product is CASTKQYSGANVLTF. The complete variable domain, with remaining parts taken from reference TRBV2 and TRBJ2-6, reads EPEVTQTPSHQVTQMGQEVILRCVPISNHLYFYWYRQILGQKVEFLVSFYNNEISEKSEIFDDQFSVERPDGSNFTLKIRSTKLEDSAMYFCASTKQYSGANVLTFGAGSRLTVL.

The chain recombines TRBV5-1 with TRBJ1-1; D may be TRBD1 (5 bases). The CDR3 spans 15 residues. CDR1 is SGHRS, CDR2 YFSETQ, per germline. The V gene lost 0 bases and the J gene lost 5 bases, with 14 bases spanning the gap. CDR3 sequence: CASSLDVLGGTEAFF. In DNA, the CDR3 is TGCGCCAGCAGCTTGGATGTACTCGGGGGGACTGAAGCTTTCTTT. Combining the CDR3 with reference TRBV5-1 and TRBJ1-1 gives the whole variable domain KAGVTQTPRYLIKTRGQQVTLSCSPISGHRSVSWYQQTPGQGLQFLFEYFSETQRNKGNFPGRFSGRQFSNSRSEMNVSTLELGDSALYLCASSLDVLGGTEAFFGQGTRLTVV.